This T cell receptor beta chain came from a study of cytomegalovirus exposure and HLA in healthy donors. The table came from immunoSEQ multiplex PCR; TCRdb's copy has only in-frame clones and leaves some out. The profile shows more than 90,000 clones, about 88% of them singletons. The germline gives CDR1 LNHNV, CDR2 YYDKDF (reference sequence). Trimming left V 0 bases short and J 8 bases short, with 7 bases between. CDR3 length: 12 amino acids. This TCR derives from a man aged 18 to 29 in good health and CMV-seropositive. Sequenced: PBMCs. J is TRBJ1-2 and V is TRBV15; D is ambiguous. CDR3 amino acids: CATSRDSGGYTF. The CDR3 DNA sequence: TGTGCCACCAGCAGAGATTCTGGCGGCTACACCTTC.